One and the same sample provided the 27 T cell receptor beta chains below, sequenced in a study of identifying expanded T cells in peripheral blood. Here immunoSEQ multiplex PCR was the method, and the copy in TCRdb shows in-frame clones only, minus some. The sample records tens of thousands of clones, 88% being singletons. Sequenced sample: blood. These receptors all come from a person between 18 and 70 years old in good health.

V and J are TRBV6-1 and TRBJ2-3; D perhaps matches TRBD2 (6 bases). V shed 6 bases and J shed 14 bases, with 27 bases lying between them. The CDR3 sequence is 15 residues long. Germline lookup yields CDR1 MNHNS and CDR2 SASEGT. In DNA, the CDR3 is TGTGCCAGCAGGGAAAGTAGCGGTGGGGCCCGGGGTGGGTATTTT. It encodes CASRESSGGARGGYF.

V and J are TRBV25-1 and TRBJ2-7; D is ambiguous. CDR3 length equals 15 residues. Trimming pared 3 bases from V and 2 bases from J, leaving 14 bases between. Per the germline V gene, CDR1 is MGHDK and CDR2 is SYGVNS. The CDR3 DNA reads as TGTGCCAGCAGTGAGCCGGACGGAGTAACCTACGAGCAGTACTTC. The encoded protein is CASSEPDGVTYEQYF.

The chain carries TRBV27 and TRBJ2-7; D is perhaps TRBD2 (5 bases). Germline V gives CDR1 MNHEY, CDR2 SMNVEV (reference sequence). Trimming took off 7 bases at V and 0 bases at J, with 13 bases between the two ends. The CDR3 is 14 residues long. This chain's CDR3 is CASKVGVPSYEQYF. The CDR3 DNA sequence: TGTGCCAGCAAGGTGGGAGTCCCCTCCTACGAGCAGTACTTC.

V is TRBV10-3 and J is TRBJ2-1, with 11 bases matching TRBD2. The CDR3 spans 19 residues. The germline V gene encodes CDR1 ENHRY and CDR2 SYGVKD. Losses at the gene ends were 8 bases for V and 4 bases for J; bases not matched to a gene: 19. CDR3 DNA: TGTGCCATCGGGGGAAAATATAGCGGGAGGGCCGGTGGATACAATGAGCAGTTCTTC. It translates to CAIGGKYSGRAGGYNEQFF.

The gene calls are TRBV5-4 and TRBJ1-3; D gene uncertain. Trimming left V 3 bases short and J 5 bases short, with 9 bases between. Germline assignment: CDR1 SGHNT and CDR2 YYREEE (reference sequence). CDR3 length: 13 amino acids. CDR3 nucleotides: TGTGCCAGCAGCTCACCCGGGAGAAACACCATATATTTT. It encodes CASSSPGRNTIYF.

CDR3 DNA: TGCGCCAGCAGGCGCGGACAGTTACAAGAGACCCAGTACTTC. Translation: CASRRGQLQETQYF. The V call is TRBV5-1, the J call TRBJ2-5, with D possibly TRBD1 on 6 matching bases. The CDR3 loop spans 14 amino acids. Deletions cut 5 bases from V and 2 bases from J, with 13 bases between. Germline V gene sequence: CDR1 SGHRS, CDR2 YFSETQ. Variable domain in full (rest from reference TRBV5-1 and TRBJ2-5): KAGVTQTPRYLIKTRGQQVTLSCSPISGHRSVSWYQQTPGQGLQFLFEYFSETQRNKGNFPGRFSGRQFSNSRSEMNVSTLELGDSALYLCASRRGQLQETQYFGPGTRLLVL.

The chain uses TRBV2 and TRBJ1-5; D gene uncertain. The CDR3 consists of 16 residues. V lost 6 bases and J lost 7, with 22 bases in between. In germline, CDR1 is SNHLY, CDR2 FYNNEI. The CDR3 sequence is CASRPPTMGKVQPQHF. CDR3 DNA: TGTGCCAGCAGGCCCCCCACTATGGGGAAGGTACAGCCCCAGCATTTT.

The chain recombines TRBV15 with TRBJ1-3; unclear D gene. From germline, CDR1 is LNHNV and CDR2 YYDKDF (reference sequence). V was trimmed by 7 bases and J by 4 bases, leaving 14 bases between them. CDR3 length equals 14 residues. This chain's CDR3 is CATNNQRGGNTIYF. For the CDR3, the DNA is TGTGCCACCAACAATCAGAGAGGAGGAAACACCATATATTTT.

The J gene is TRBJ2-1, the V gene TRBV5-6, with D unclear. Per germline, CDR1 SGHDT and CDR2 YYEEEE. The V gene lost 0 bases and the J gene lost 8 bases, with 12 bases spanning the gap. The CDR3 sequence is 14 residues long. CDR3 DNA: TGTGCCAGCAGCTTGGATCTAGTTTCCCATGAGCAGTTCTTC. It codes for CASSLDLVSHEQFF.

This chain links TRBV9 with TRBJ2-7, with a possible D match to TRBD1 (6 bases). The germline gives CDR1 SGDLS, CDR2 YYNGEE. This CDR3 region has 14 residues. V was trimmed by 4 bases and J by 0 bases, leaving 11 bases between them. CDR3 protein: CASSPGTRSYEQYF. The CDR3 coding sequence is TGTGCCAGCAGCCCTGGGACACGCTCCTACGAGCAGTACTTC.

The chain combines TRBV6-5 with TRBJ2-3; a weak D match, TRBD2 (6 bases). V was trimmed by 5 bases and J by 0 bases, leaving 9 bases between them. Per germline, CDR1 MNHEY and CDR2 SVGAGI. The CDR3 is made up of 14 amino acids. The CDR3 here is CASSPSASTDTQYF. CDR3 coding DNA: TGTGCCAGCAGTCCTAGCGCGAGCACAGATACGCAGTATTTT.

The chain has TRBV7-9 and TRBJ1-4, with a weak D call TRBD1 (5 bases). Germline loops: CDR1 SEHNR, CDR2 FQNEAQ (reference sequence). This CDR3 spans 15 amino acids. V was cut by 2 bases and J by 3 bases, with 10 bases left in between. CDR3 DNA sequence: TGTGCCAGCAGCTTAATGGGGGAGGCTAATGAAAAACTGTTTTTT. This codes for CASSLMGEANEKLFF. Together with reference TRBV7-9 and TRBJ1-4, the CDR3 gives the full variable domain: DTGVSQNPRHKITKRGQNVTFRCDPISEHNRLYWYRQTLGQGPEFLTYFQNEAQLEKSRLLSDRFSAERPKGSFSTLEIQRTEQGDSAMYLCASSLMGEANEKLFFGSGTQLSVL.

This chain connects TRBV2 to TRBJ2-3, with a possible D match to TRBD1 (7 bases). Between the trimmed V and J ends, which lost 6 bases and 3 bases, there was a span of 19 bases. Germline V gene data show CDR1 as SNHLY and CDR2 as FYNNEI. CDR3 length: 16 amino acids. This CDR3 is CASRELPGGGTDTQYF. CDR3 DNA sequence: TGTGCCAGCAGAGAGTTACCAGGGGGAGGAACAGATACGCAGTATTTT. The whole variable domain, remainder taken from reference TRBV2 and TRBJ2-3, is EPEVTQTPSHQVTQMGQEVILRCVPISNHLYFYWYRQILGQKVEFLVSFYNNEISEKSEIFDDQFSVERPDGSNFTLKIRSTKLEDSAMYFCASRELPGGGTDTQYFGPGTRLTVL.

The rearrangement uses TRBV7-9 and TRBJ2-7; 8 nucleotides line up with TRBD1. V lost 5 bases, J lost 7 bases, and 7 bases stayed unmatched. The CDR3 loop spans 13 amino acids. Germline CDR1 is SEHNR and CDR2 is FQNEAQ (reference sequence). CDR3 in amino acids: CASSIGTGVEQYF. The CDR3, as DNA: TGTGCCAGCAGCATTGGGACAGGTGTTGAGCAGTACTTC.

The V gene is TRBV7-2, the J gene TRBJ2-6, with 7 bases fitting TRBD1. The CDR3 spans 15 residues. After removal of 5 bases from V and 3 bases from J, the junction contained 4 bases not matched to a gene. Germline CDR1 and CDR2: SGHTA and FQGNSA. In DNA, the CDR3 is TGTGCCAGCAGCCTAGGGGGCTTTGGGGCCAACGTCCTGACTTTC. Residues: CASSLGGFGANVLTF. Variable domain in full (rest from reference TRBV7-2 and TRBJ2-6): GAGVSQSPSNKVTEKGKDVELRCDPISGHTALYWYRQSLGQGLEFLIYFQGNSAPDKSGLPSDRFSAERTGGSVSTLTIQRTQQEDSAVYLCASSLGGFGANVLTFGAGSRLTVL.

This rearrangement joins TRBV27 to TRBJ1-2; D is unresolved. CDR1 MNHEY and CDR2 SMNVEV come from the germline V gene (reference sequence). V was shortened by 3 bases and J by 0 bases, with 8 bases between the two germline ends. The CDR3 contains 14 residues. The CDR3 sequence: CASSFRASNYGYTF. The CDR3 DNA follows: TGTGCCAGCAGTTTTCGGGCCTCTAACTATGGCTACACCTTC.

CDR3 residues: CASSLRTGTAGELFF. In nucleotides, the CDR3 is TGCGCCAGCAGCTTGCGGACAGGGACCGCCGGGGAGCTGTTTTTT. The chain employs TRBV5-1 and TRBJ2-2; 8 positions agree with TRBD1. Unmatched junction bases numbered 5, after V lost 1 base and J lost 6 bases. Germline V lookup: CDR1 SGHRS, CDR2 YFSETQ. CDR3 length equals 15 residues.

The chain recombines TRBV7-9 with TRBJ2-7; the match to TRBD2 covers 7 bases. Germline V gene lookup returns CDR1 SEHNR and CDR2 FQNEAQ (reference sequence). The CDR3 is 13 amino acids. V shed 5 bases, J shed 7 bases, and the junction held 8 bases outside the gene matches. CDR3 sequence: CASSPSGRGEQYF. The DNA for the CDR3 is TGTGCCAGCAGCCCCTCGGGGAGGGGTGAGCAGTACTTC.

Concerning this clone: Germline and junction disagree at one end, which may indicate a read error. The rearrangement uses TRBV29-1 and TRBJ2-7; 11 nucleotides match TRBD1. CDR3 length: 14 residues. Germline V gene lookup returns CDR1 SQVTM and CDR2 ANQGSEA. In nucleotides, the CDR3 is TGCAGCGCAGGGACAGGGGGGTTCTCCTTCGAGCAGTACTTC. Protein: CSAGTGGFSFEQYF.

This clone was recorded once. The chain has TRBV5-6 and TRBJ1-2; D remains unclear. The V end lost 0 bases, the J end lost 7 bases, and 4 bases lay between the germline ends. This CDR3 is built from 11 residues. Germline V gene sequence: CDR1 SGHDT, CDR2 YYEEEE. The DNA of the CDR3 is TGTGCCAGCAGCTTGGGGGGTGGCTACACCTTC. Amino acid sequence: CASSLGGGYTF.

The rearrangement links TRBV27 to TRBJ2-7; 8 bases match TRBD1. The CDR3 covers 15 residues. Germline loops: CDR1 MNHEY, CDR2 SMNVEV (reference sequence). V dropped 4 bases and J dropped 3; count of bases not matched to a gene: 8. CDR3 loop: CASSSPGGIGYEQYF. CDR3 coding DNA: TGTGCCAGCAGTTCACCAGGGGGCATAGGCTACGAGCAGTACTTC.

The chain joins TRBV4-1 to TRBJ2-1, with no clear D. V lost 0 bases, J lost 7 bases, and 7 bases lay in between. CDR1 and CDR2 (germline): MGHRA, YSYEKL. This CDR3 is 13 amino acids long. The CDR3 DNA follows: TGCGCCAGCAGCCAAGATAGTCCGAATGAGCAGTTCTTC. Its protein is CASSQDSPNEQFF.

The genes are TRBV7-9 and TRBJ1-5; D is ambiguous. Trimming took 3 bases from V and 3 from J, leaving 9 bases between them. Germline-derived CDR1 and CDR2 are SEHNR and FQNEAQ (reference sequence). The CDR3 has 14 amino acids. For the CDR3, the DNA is TGTGCCAGCAGCTTCCCGGGGTCCAATCAGCCCCAGCATTTT. Translation gives CASSFPGSNQPQHF.

This clone has just a few counts. The chain carries TRBV2 and TRBJ1-5; no clear D gene. Trimming removed 5 bases at V and 9 bases at J, with 8 bases between. CDR1 is SNHLY and CDR2 is FYNNEI in the germline V gene. The CDR3 sequence is 11 residues long. The CDR3 region has the DNA TGTGCCAGCAGTCCGCAAGGGCCCCAGCATTTT. Translated: CASSPQGPQHF.

The gene calls are TRBV9 and TRBJ1-5; 7 bases agree with TRBD1. This CDR3 has 23 residues. The J segment lost 0 bases and the V segment lost 1 base, leaving 25 bases of the junction unmatched. Germline V gene lookup returns CDR1 SGDLS and CDR2 YYNGEE. CDR3 nucleotide sequence: TGTGCCAGCAGCGTACGGGGGGACAGCGCCAATCCTCATAAACCAAATAGCAATCAGCCCCAGCATTTT. This sequence encodes CASSVRGDSANPHKPNSNQPQHF.

The rearrangement joins TRBV7-3 to TRBJ2-2; D call uncertain. The CDR3 extends over 14 amino acids. The germline V and J ends were trimmed by 6 bases and 1 base, with 9 bases remaining between them. From germline, CDR1 is SGHTA and CDR2 FQGTGA. The CDR3 loop is CASRPPGNTGELFF. CDR3 nucleotides: TGTGCCAGCAGACCCCCGGGGAACACCGGGGAGCTGTTTTTT.

The chain links TRBV7-9 to TRBJ2-2; D not certain. Per the germline V gene, CDR1 is SEHNR and CDR2 is FQNEAQ (reference sequence). Deletions cut 4 bases from V and 5 bases from J, with 5 bases between. The CDR3 totals 12 residues. CDR3 region: CASSSETGELFF. For the CDR3, the DNA is TGTGCCAGCAGCTCAGAGACCGGGGAGCTGTTTTTT.